These 19 T cell receptor beta chains came from one sample sequenced in a study of response to subunit inactivated influenza vaccine. TCRdb re-analysed the RT-PCR reads in MiXCR, keeping a single row per CDR3 protein. The data hold some 850,000 distinct CDR3 sequences, with 15% to 20% observed a single time. The sequenced sample was PBMCs from blood, obtained roughly 5 days after vaccination. These TCRs come from a man aged 50 to 59 who received an inactivated influenza vaccine.

This clonotype has only a few counts. The chain is built from TRBV24-1 and TRBJ2-1, with 14 nucleotides matching TRBD2. The CDR3 length is 15 residues. Trimming cost V 6 bases and J 9 bases; bases outside gene matches: 6. Germline CDR1 is KGHDR and CDR2 is SFDVKD. The CDR3 is CATSQTSGRVGEQFF. CDR3 nucleotides: TGTGCCACCAGTCAGACTAGCGGGAGGGTAGGTGAGCAGTTCTTC.

This clonotype was found many times. The chain recombines TRBV20-1 with TRBJ2-1; no reliable D call. Trimming stripped 5 bases from V and 6 bases from J, with 14 bases between. Germline V gives CDR1 DFQATT, CDR2 SNEGSKA (reference sequence). The CDR3 spans 13 residues. The CDR3 region has the DNA TGCAGTGCTCCACGATTAGTAGGCAATGAGCAGTTCTTC. Encoded protein: CSAPRLVGNEQFF.

This clonotype appeared a few times. V is TRBV24-1 and J is TRBJ1-6, with D unclear. The V gene's germline CDR1 is KGHDR and CDR2 SFDVKD. Between the trimmed V and J ends, which lost 4 bases and 3 bases, there was a span of 3 bases. The CDR3 extends over 13 amino acids. The CDR3 loop is CATSDSYNSPLHF. The CDR3 DNA follows: TGTGCCACCAGTGACAGCTATAATTCACCCCTCCACTTT.

The J gene is TRBJ2-2, the V gene TRBV20-1; maybe TRBD2 (6 bases). CDR3 length: 14 residues. Trimming took off 6 bases at V and 4 bases at J, with 15 bases between the two ends. The germline CDR1 and CDR2 sequences are DFQATT and SNEGSKA (reference sequence). The CDR3 region has the DNA TGCAGTGCCCAGGGACTGCGAGTCACCGGGGAGCTGTTTTTT. This codes for CSAQGLRVTGELFF.

The chain employs TRBV7-8 and TRBJ2-3; TRBD2 agrees at 8 bases. Germline assignment: CDR1 SGHVS and CDR2 FQNEAQ. The CDR3 loop spans 16 amino acids. The V segment lost 4 bases and the J segment 0 bases; nucleotides outside the gene matches: 6. The CDR3 DNA reads TGTGCCAGCAGCTCTTTAGCGGGGCCTAGCACAGATACGCAGTATTTT. Encoded protein: CASSSLAGPSTDTQYF.

This clonotype was detected only a few times. This chain connects TRBV4-1 to TRBJ2-5; D remains ambiguous. Per germline, CDR1 MGHRA and CDR2 YSYEKL. V lost 0 bases, J lost 0 bases, and 11 bases lay in between. The CDR3 consists of 16 residues. CDR3 sequence reads: CASSQETRSYQETQYF. Written as DNA, the CDR3 is TGCGCCAGCAGCCAAGAAACCCGGTCGTACCAAGAGACCCAGTACTTC.

A few counts support this clonotype. The chain employs TRBV5-1 and TRBJ2-5; D is possibly TRBD1 or TRBD2 (5 bases each). Between the trimmed V and J ends, which lost 4 bases and 3 bases, there was a span of 13 bases. The CDR3 has 14 residues. Germline V lookup: CDR1 SGHRS, CDR2 YFSETQ. The CDR3 nucleotides read TGCGCCAGCAGCATCTCCGGGACGGAAGAGACCCAGTACTTC. As protein: CASSISGTEETQYF.

The chain employs TRBV29-1 and TRBJ2-2; 9 bases are shared with TRBD2. There are 14 residues in the CDR3. Trimming removed 4 bases from V and 6 bases from J; junction bases left unmatched: 6. Germline-derived CDR1 and CDR2 are SQVTM and ANQGSEA. This CDR3 is CSVVLRGGAGELFF. In nucleotides, the CDR3 is TGCAGCGTTGTTTTGCGGGGGGGAGCCGGGGAGCTGTTTTTT.

The chain employs TRBV10-3 and TRBJ2-1; D gene unclear. The CDR3 is made up of 11 amino acids. V was cut by 6 bases and J by 7 bases, with 7 bases left in between. Looked up from germline, CDR1 is ENHRY and CDR2 is SYGVKD. Here the CDR3 reads CAIRTYNEQFF. The CDR3 nucleotides read TGTGCCATCAGGACGTATAATGAGCAGTTCTTC.

The J gene is TRBJ2-7, the V gene TRBV3-1; TRBD2 aligns across 11 bases. Per the germline V gene, CDR1 is LGHDT and CDR2 is YNNKEL (reference sequence). The CDR3 runs 14 residues. The ends lost 1 base at V and 5 bases at J; junction bases unmatched: 1. CDR3 sequence reads: CASSQALAGDEQYF. Here the CDR3 DNA reads TGTGCCAGCAGCCAAGCACTAGCGGGAGACGAGCAGTACTTC.

This clonotype occurred a few times. CDR3 coding DNA: TGTGCCAGCAGCTACTGGGACAGGGCGGCGCGGACTGAAGCTTTCTTT. Its protein product is CASSYWDRAARTEAFF. The rearrangement uses TRBV7-9 and TRBJ1-1; TRBD1 aligns across 9 bases. V was pared by 4 bases and J by 5 bases, with 11 bases of the junction left unmatched. CDR3 length: 16 residues. Germline V lookup: CDR1 SEHNR, CDR2 FQNEAQ (reference sequence). The full variable domain, its missing parts supplied by reference TRBV7-9 and TRBJ1-1, is DTGVSQNPRHKITKRGQNVTFRCDPISEHNRLYWYRQTLGQGPEFLTYFQNEAQLEKSRLLSDRFSAERPKGSFSTLEIQRTEQGDSAMYLCASSYWDRAARTEAFFGQGTRLTVV.

Regarding this clonotype: A junction end diverges from the germline sequence, so it may reflect a read error. V and J are TRBV7-2 and TRBJ2-3; no clear D. CDR1 and CDR2 (germline): SGHTA, FQGNSA. The CDR3 totals 11 residues. The CDR3 loop reads CACSLGHTQYF. Written as DNA, the CDR3 is TGTGCCTGCAGCTTAGGTCATACGCAGTATTTT.

The genes are TRBV10-3 and TRBJ2-5; 13 nucleotides line up with TRBD2. The CDR3 runs 15 residues. Germline values: CDR1 ENHRY, CDR2 SYGVKD. The ends lost 5 bases at V and 4 bases at J; junction bases unmatched: 4. In nucleotides, the CDR3 is TGTGCCATCAGTACCGGGACTAGCGGGATAGAGACCCAGTACTTC. Amino acids: CAISTGTSGIETQYF.

The rearrangement joins TRBV28 to TRBJ2-5, with D unclear. CDR1 is MDHEN, CDR2 SYDVKM, per germline. CDR3 length equals 14 residues. V was cut by 0 bases and J by 7 bases, with 12 bases left in between. CDR3 coding DNA: TGTGCCAGCAGTTTATGGGGCGTAATGGCGACCCAGTACTTC. Protein: CASSLWGVMATQYF. Full variable domain (missing parts from reference TRBV28 and TRBJ2-5): DVKVTQSSRYLVKRTGEKVFLECVQDMDHENMFWYRQDPGLGLRLIYFSYDVKMKEKGDIPEGYSVSREKKERFSLILESASTNQTSMYLCASSLWGVMATQYFGPGTRLLVL.

The table lists this clonotype with a few counts. The V and J genes are TRBV7-2 and TRBJ2-5, with 8 bases matching TRBD1. CDR3 length equals 16 residues. V lost 4 bases, J lost 5 bases, and 12 bases stayed unmatched. CDR1 is SGHTA, CDR2 FQGNSA, per germline. The CDR3 coding sequence is TGTGCCAGCAGCTCGCAATTGACTCGGACAGGGGAGACCCAGTACTTC. This translates into CASSSQLTRTGETQYF.

This clonotype appeared a few times. V usage is TRBV4-1 and J usage is TRBJ2-3; D may be TRBD2 (5 bases). This CDR3 is 17 amino acids long. V was trimmed by 3 bases and J by 1 base, leaving 17 bases between them. CDR1 is MGHRA, CDR2 YSYEKL, per germline. As DNA, the CDR3 is TGCGCCAGCAGCCACCCGATTGAGGGCTATGGCACAGATACGCAGTATTTT. This translates into CASSHPIEGYGTDTQYF.

This clonotype was detected only a few times. The rearrangement links TRBV28 to TRBJ2-3; 12 bases agree with TRBD2. Losses at the gene ends were 0 bases for V and 4 bases for J; bases not matched to a gene: 14. The germline gives CDR1 MDHEN, CDR2 SYDVKM. The CDR3 extends over 20 amino acids. In DNA form, the CDR3 reads TGTGCCAGCAGTTTATGGGGGCCGTCAGCTAGCGGGAGGGCCCCAGATACGCAGTATTTT. Its translation is CASSLWGPSASGRAPDTQYF.

This clonotype was picked up many times. The chain links TRBV28 to TRBJ2-7; 9 bases map to TRBD2. Trimming cost V 1 base and J 1 base; bases outside gene matches: 2. The CDR3 is made up of 15 amino acids. Per the germline V gene, CDR1 is MDHEN and CDR2 is SYDVKM. In DNA form, the CDR3 reads TGTGCCAGCAGTTTATCACTAGCGGGTTCCTACGAGCAGTACTTC. It yields the protein CASSLSLAGSYEQYF.

This sequence joins TRBV24-1 and TRBJ2-3; 7 bases match TRBD2. This CDR3 region has 17 residues. Germline V gene lookup returns CDR1 KGHDR and CDR2 SFDVKD. The junction had 12 bases not matched to a gene; V was cut back by 0 bases and J by 7 bases. This CDR3 reads CATSDLRVAGGENTQYF. Here the CDR3 DNA reads TGTGCCACCAGTGATTTGAGGGTAGCGGGTGGTGAAAATACGCAGTATTTT.